This TCR beta chain was recorded in a study of cytomegalovirus exposure and HLA in healthy donors. All donors participated as healthy donors of bone marrow. Germline CDR1 reads LGHNT; CDR2 reads FRNRAP. This CDR3 has 18 amino acids. V was cut by 0 bases and J by 5 bases, with 17 bases left in between. Broader study findings: Cytomegalovirus association was listed for around 170 TCR beta chains. In an earlier analysis, most TCR beta V segments were productive about 87% or about 30% of the time.

Worth noting for this clone: Its target is not known.

The study ran its PCR with 60 Vbeta and 13 Jbeta primers. Clones were sequenced by immunoSEQ multiplex PCR, and TCRdb holds only the in-frame ones, with some missing. This table has 140,000 or so clones, over 80% appearing once. This TCR was sampled from a male donor in good health and CMV-seronegative. The chain combines TRBV12-5 with TRBJ1-6, with a possible D match to TRBD1 (5 bases). The sequencing sample was made of PBMCs. CDR3 bases: TGTGCTAGTGGTTTGGTACTGGGGCACAGCGACAATAATTCACCCCTCCACTTT. This translates into CASGLVLGHSDNNSPLHF. Variable domain in full (rest from reference TRBV12-5 and TRBJ1-6): DARVTQTPRHKVTEMGQEVTMRCQPILGHNTVFWYRQTMMQGLELLAYFRNRAPLDDSGMPKDRFSAEMPDATLATLKIQPSEPRDSAVYFCASGLVLGHSDNNSPLHFGNGTRLTVT.